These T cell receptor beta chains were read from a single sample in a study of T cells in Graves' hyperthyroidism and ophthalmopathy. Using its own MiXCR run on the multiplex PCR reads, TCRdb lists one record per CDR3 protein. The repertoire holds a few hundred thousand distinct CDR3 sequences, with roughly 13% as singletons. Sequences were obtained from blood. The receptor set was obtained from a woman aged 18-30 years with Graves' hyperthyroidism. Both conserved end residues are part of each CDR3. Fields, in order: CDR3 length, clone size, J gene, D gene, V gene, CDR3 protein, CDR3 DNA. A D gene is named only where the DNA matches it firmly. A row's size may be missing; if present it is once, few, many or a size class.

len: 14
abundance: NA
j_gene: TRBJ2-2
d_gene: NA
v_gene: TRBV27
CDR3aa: CASSHRDGTGELFF
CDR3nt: TGTGCCAGCAGCCACAGGGACGGCACCGGGGAGCTGTTTTTT

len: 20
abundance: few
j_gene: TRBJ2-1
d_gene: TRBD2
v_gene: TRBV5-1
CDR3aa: CASSSPDSGTPKFSYNEQFF
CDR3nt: TGCGCCAGCAGCTCGCCGGATAGCGGGACACCTAAATTCTCCTACAATGAGCAGTTCTTC

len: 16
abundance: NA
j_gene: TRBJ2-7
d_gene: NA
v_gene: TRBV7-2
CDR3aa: CASSLYPGLGQNEQYF
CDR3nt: TGTGCCAGCAGCTTATACCCCGGGCTGGGTCAGAACGAGCAGTACTTC

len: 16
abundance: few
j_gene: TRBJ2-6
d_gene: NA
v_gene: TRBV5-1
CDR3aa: CASSGTAFSGANVLTF
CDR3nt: TGCGCCAGCAGTGGGACGGCCTTCTCTGGGGCCAACGTCCTGACTTTC

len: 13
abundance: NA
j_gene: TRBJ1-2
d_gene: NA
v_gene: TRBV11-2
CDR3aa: CASRRTLSYGYTF
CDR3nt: TGTGCCAGCAGACGGACACTTAGCTATGGCTACACCTTC

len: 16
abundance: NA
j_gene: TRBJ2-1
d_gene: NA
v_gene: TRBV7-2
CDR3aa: CASSLLGDPSYNEQFF
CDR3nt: TGTGCCAGCAGCTTATTAGGCGATCCCTCCTACAATGAGCAGTTCTTC

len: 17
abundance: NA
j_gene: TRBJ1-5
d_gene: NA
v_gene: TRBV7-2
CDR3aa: CASSQAWGARGNQPQHF
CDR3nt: TGTGCCAGCAGCCAAGCCTGGGGGGCCAGGGGCAATCAGCCCCAGCATTTT

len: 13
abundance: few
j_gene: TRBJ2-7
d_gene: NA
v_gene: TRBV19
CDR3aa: CASSERLTYEQYF
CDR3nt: TGTGCCAGTAGTGAACGTCTGACCTACGAGCAGTACTTC

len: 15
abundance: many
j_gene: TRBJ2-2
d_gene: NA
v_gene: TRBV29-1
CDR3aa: CSVSASGGHAGELFF
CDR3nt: TGCAGCGTCTCGGCGTCTGGCGGGCACGCCGGGGAGCTGTTTTTT

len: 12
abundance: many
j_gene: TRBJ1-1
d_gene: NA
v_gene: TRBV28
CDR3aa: CASSSLGTEAFF
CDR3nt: TGTGCCAGCAGTTCCCTGGGCACTGAAGCTTTCTTT

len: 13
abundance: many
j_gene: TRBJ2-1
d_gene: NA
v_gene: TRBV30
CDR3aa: CAWRGDTYNEQFF
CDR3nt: TGTGCCTGGAGGGGGGATACCTACAATGAGCAGTTCTTC

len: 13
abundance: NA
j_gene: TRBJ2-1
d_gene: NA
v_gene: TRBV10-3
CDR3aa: CAIPVRKYNEQFF
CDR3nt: TGTGCCATCCCGGTCAGAAAATACAATGAGCAGTTCTTC

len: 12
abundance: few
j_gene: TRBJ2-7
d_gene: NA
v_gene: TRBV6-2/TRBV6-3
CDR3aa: CASSTGIHEQYF
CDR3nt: TGTGCCAGCAGCACGGGGATCCACGAGCAGTACTTC

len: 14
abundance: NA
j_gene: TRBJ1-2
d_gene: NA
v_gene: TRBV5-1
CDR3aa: CASSPSTELYGYTF
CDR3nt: TGCGCCAGCAGTCCGTCGACAGAACTCTATGGCTACACCTTC

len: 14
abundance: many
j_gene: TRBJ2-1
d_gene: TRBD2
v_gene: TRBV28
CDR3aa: CASSFITSGNEQFF
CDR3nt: TGTGCCAGCAGTTTTATAACTAGCGGCAATGAGCAGTTCTTC

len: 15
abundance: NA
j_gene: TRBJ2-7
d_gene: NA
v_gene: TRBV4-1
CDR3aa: CASSQDRDITYEQYF
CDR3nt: TGCGCCAGCAGCCAAGATAGGGACATTACCTACGAGCAGTACTTC

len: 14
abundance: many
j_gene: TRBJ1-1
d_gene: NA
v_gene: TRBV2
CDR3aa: CASRALRGFTEAFF
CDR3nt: TGTGCCAGCAGAGCCCTCCGTGGGTTCACTGAAGCTTTCTTT

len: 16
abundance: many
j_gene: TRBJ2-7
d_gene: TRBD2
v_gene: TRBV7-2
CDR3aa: CASSLALLTGGHEQYF
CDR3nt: TGTGCCAGCAGCTTAGCTTTGCTAACGGGAGGGCACGAGCAGTACTTC

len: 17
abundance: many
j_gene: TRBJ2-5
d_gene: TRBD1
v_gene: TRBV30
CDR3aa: CAWSVGGLTAYQETQYF
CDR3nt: TGTGCCTGGAGTGTAGGGGGCCTGACAGCCTACCAAGAGACCCAGTACTTC

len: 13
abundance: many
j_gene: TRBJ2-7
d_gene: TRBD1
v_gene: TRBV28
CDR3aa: CASSGTEGAEQYF
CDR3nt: TGTGCCAGTTCCGGGACAGAGGGGGCCGAGCAGTACTTC

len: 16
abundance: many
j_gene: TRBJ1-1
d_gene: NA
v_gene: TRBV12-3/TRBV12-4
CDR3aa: CASSSPFGQGNTEAFF
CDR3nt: TGTGCCAGCAGTTCCCCCTTTGGGCAGGGGAACACTGAAGCTTTCTTT

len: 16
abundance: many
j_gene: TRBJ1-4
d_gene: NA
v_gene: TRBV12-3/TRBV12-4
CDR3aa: CASSLHVGGSSEKLFF
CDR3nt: TGTGCCAGCAGTTTACACGTGGGGGGCTCTAGCGAAAAACTGTTTTTT

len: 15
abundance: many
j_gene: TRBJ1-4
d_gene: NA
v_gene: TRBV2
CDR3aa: CASRRDSPGGEKLFF
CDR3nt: TGTGCCAGCAGGAGAGATAGCCCAGGTGGTGAAAAACTGTTTTTT

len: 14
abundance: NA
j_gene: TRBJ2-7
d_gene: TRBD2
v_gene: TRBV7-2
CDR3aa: CASSRSASGYEQYF
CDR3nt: TGTGCCAGCAGCCGATCGGCTAGCGGCTACGAGCAGTACTTC

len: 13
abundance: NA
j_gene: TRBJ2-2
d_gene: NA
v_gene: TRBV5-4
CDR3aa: CTSSFDPYGELFF
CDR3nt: TGTACCAGCAGCTTCGACCCGTACGGGGAGCTGTTTTTT

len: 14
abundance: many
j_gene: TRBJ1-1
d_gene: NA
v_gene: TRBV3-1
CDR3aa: CASSPQTVNTEAFF
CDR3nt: TGTGCCAGCAGCCCCCAGACCGTGAACACTGAAGCTTTCTTT

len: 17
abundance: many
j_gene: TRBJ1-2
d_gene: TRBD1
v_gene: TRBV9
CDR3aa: CASSESGEGASNYGYTF
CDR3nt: TGTGCCAGCAGTGAGAGCGGAGAGGGGGCCTCTAACTATGGCTACACCTTC

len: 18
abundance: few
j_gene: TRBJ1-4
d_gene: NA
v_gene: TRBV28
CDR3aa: CASSPVTAEGTLNEKLFF
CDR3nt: TGTGCCAGCAGTCCCGTCACCGCCGAGGGGACACTTAATGAAAAACTGTTTTTT

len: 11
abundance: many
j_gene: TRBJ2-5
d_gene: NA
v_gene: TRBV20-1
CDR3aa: CSANSQETQYF
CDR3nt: TGCAGTGCTAACTCCCAAGAGACCCAGTACTTC

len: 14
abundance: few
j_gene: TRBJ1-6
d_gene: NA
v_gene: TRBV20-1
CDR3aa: CSARNSDYNSPLHF
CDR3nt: TGCAGTGCTAGAAACAGCGACTATAATTCACCCCTCCACTTT